These 15 T cell receptor beta chains were sequenced from one sample in a study of blood T cell repertoires in COVID-19 (dated by TCRdb to between 2020 and 2021). The library was made by the immunoSEQ multiplex PCR assay. TCRdb carries this immuneACCESS record with in-frame sequences only. Its versions omit some clonotypes, under half of them owing to an unresolved V gene in the studies checked, with the rest unexplained. A total of hundreds of thousands of clones appear in this sample, about 94% of them only once. Over 0.75% of the sample is held by the ten biggest clonotypes. Sequencing was performed on peripheral blood. The receptors were gathered from a man in his 60s with COVID-19, enrolled during active disease.

The chain has TRBV6-1 and TRBJ2-2, with 16 bases lining up with TRBD2. This CDR3 is built from 18 residues. The ends lost 2 bases at V and 6 bases at J; junction bases unmatched: 6. Germline values: CDR1 MNHNS, CDR2 SASEGT. Here the CDR3 DNA reads TGTGCCAGCAGTGAACGGGGACTAGCGGGGGGGCTTGCCGGGGAGCTGTTTTTT. Translated: CASSERGLAGGLAGELFF.

The CDR3 loop reads CASSLGGGSYEQYF. The DNA for the CDR3 is TGTGCCAGCAGCTTAGGGGGGGGTTCCTACGAGCAGTACTTC. The genes are TRBV7-2 and TRBJ2-7; 7 nucleotides align to TRBD2. V shed 1 base, J shed 1 base, and the junction held 1 base outside the gene matches. Germline V lookup: CDR1 SGHTA, CDR2 FQGNSA. The CDR3 contains 14 residues.

As regards this clone: The sample holds other DNA sequences that translate to the same CDR3. The rearrangement uses TRBV28 and TRBJ1-6, with D perhaps matching TRBD1 (5 bases). Germline loops: CDR1 MDHEN, CDR2 SYDVKM. The CDR3 has 12 amino acids. Trimming cost V 2 bases and J 10 bases, with 6 bases left between them. As DNA, the CDR3 is TGTGCCAGCAGTTTAAGGGGATCACCCCTCCACTTT. The encoded protein is CASSLRGSPLHF.

This chain uses TRBV30 with TRBJ1-3; the match to TRBD1 covers 9 bases. CDR3 length: 16 residues. Losses at the gene ends were 4 bases for V and 0 bases for J; bases not matched to a gene: 7. Germline V lookup: CDR1 GTSNPN, CDR2 SVGIG (reference sequence). CDR3 sequence: CAWIKQGAPSGNTIYF. CDR3 bases: TGTGCCTGGATAAAACAGGGGGCCCCCTCTGGAAACACCATATATTTT.

The rearrangement joins TRBV9 to TRBJ1-4; TRBD1 matches at 10 bases. V trimming: 4 bases; J trimming: 4 bases; junction bases outside the gene matches: 10. Germline V gene data show CDR1 as SGDLS and CDR2 as YYNGEE. The CDR3 runs 17 residues. Here the CDR3 reads CASSPRARDRGNEKLFF. DNA for the CDR3: TGTGCCAGCAGCCCAAGGGCCCGGGACAGGGGTAATGAAAAACTGTTTTTT.

This clone was seen a single time. CDR3 DNA: TGTGCCAGCACCCATGGACAGGGCTCTAACTATGGCTACACCTTC. Translation: CASTHGQGSNYGYTF. V and J are TRBV6-5 and TRBJ1-2, with 8 bases that match TRBD1. Per germline, CDR1 MNHEY and CDR2 SVGAGI. Trimming took 7 bases from V and 0 from J; bases not matched to a gene: 7. The CDR3 loop spans 15 amino acids.

V is TRBV3-1 (or the pseudogene TRBV3-2) and J is TRBJ2-2; 7 positions match TRBD1. V was clipped by 0 bases and J by 6 bases; unmatched bases: 7. Germline CDR1 reads LGHDT; CDR2 reads YNNKEL (reference sequence). The CDR3 covers 16 residues. CDR3 sequence: CASSQEGVGGAGELFF. CDR3 coding DNA: TGTGCCAGCAGCCAAGAGGGGGTAGGGGGCGCCGGGGAGCTGTTTTTT.

CDR3 protein: CATSRDVDRDHGYTF. The CDR3 region has the DNA TGTGCCACCAGCAGAGATGTGGACAGGGACCATGGCTACACCTTC. This chain links TRBV15 with TRBJ1-2; TRBD1 matches at 8 bases. Looked up from germline, CDR1 is LNHNV and CDR2 is YYDKDF (reference sequence). The CDR3 spans 15 residues. J gave up 6 bases and V 0 bases, and 6 bases lay outside the gene matches.

The chain links TRBV5-1 to TRBJ2-7, with 12 bases that match TRBD2. The germline V gene encodes CDR1 SGHRS and CDR2 YFSETQ. J gave up 0 bases and V 7 bases, and 5 bases lay outside the gene matches. The CDR3 has 15 residues. The CDR3 sequence: CASSTTSGSSYEQYF. The CDR3, as DNA: TGCGCCAGCTCAACGACTAGCGGGAGCTCCTACGAGCAGTACTTC.

This chain connects TRBV24-1 to TRBJ2-2; 10 bases match TRBD1. The V gene end was trimmed by 2 bases and the J gene end by 4 bases; junction bases not matched to a gene: 6. CDR1 and CDR2 from the germline V gene are KGHDR and SFDVKD. This CDR3 comprises 17 residues. CDR3 sequence (DNA): TGTGCCACCAGTGATTACCGGGGACAGGGGAGCACCGGGGAGCTGTTTTTT. Its translation is CATSDYRGQGSTGELFF.

The V gene is TRBV28, the J gene TRBJ2-1, with a tentative D call TRBD1 (6 bases). Germline V CDR1 and CDR2: MDHEN, SYDVKM. Trimming shortened V by 7 bases and J by 5 bases, and 18 bases separated the two germline ends. The CDR3 spans 15 residues. The CDR3 loop is CASKKPGVRNNEQFF. CDR3 in DNA: TGTGCCAGCAAAAAGCCAGGGGTCAGGAACAATGAGCAGTTCTTC.

This chain's CDR3 is CASSSGTGISWEQYF. The CDR3, as DNA: TGTGCCAGCAGTTCCGGGACAGGGATCTCTTGGGAGCAGTACTTC. The genes are TRBV2 and TRBJ2-7; TRBD1 matches at 9 bases. Germline CDR1 and CDR2: SNHLY and FYNNEI. The junction had 12 bases not matched to a gene; V was cut back by 5 bases and J by 7 bases. The CDR3 length is 15 residues. Complete variable domain (other parts from reference TRBV2 and TRBJ2-7): EPEVTQTPSHQVTQMGQEVILRCVPISNHLYFYWYRQILGQKVEFLVSFYNNEISEKSEIFDDQFSVERPDGSNFTLKIRSTKLEDSAMYFCASSSGTGISWEQYFGPGTRLTVT.

The chain uses TRBV5-1 and TRBJ2-2; 9 nucleotides align to TRBD1. The CDR3 consists of 15 residues. Unmatched junction bases numbered 5, after V lost 3 bases and J lost 5 bases. Germline CDR1 reads SGHRS; CDR2 reads YFSETQ. CDR3 nucleotide sequence: TGCGCCAGCAGCTCAACGACAGGGGGGACCGGGGAGCTGTTTTTT. Its protein product is CASSSTTGGTGELFF.

The chain uses TRBV4-1 and TRBJ2-1; TRBD2 matches 9 bases. Germline CDR1 and CDR2: MGHRA and YSYEKL. This CDR3 is built from 16 residues. Losses at the gene ends were 1 base for V and 8 bases for J; bases not matched to a gene: 9. The CDR3 loop reads CASSQAAGGPLHEQFF. Here the CDR3 DNA reads TGCGCCAGCAGCCAAGCCGCGGGAGGGCCTCTACATGAGCAGTTCTTC.

The V call is TRBV10-1, the J call TRBJ1-1; 9 bases are a match to TRBD1. Germline V CDR1 and CDR2: WNHNN, SYGVQD (reference sequence). The CDR3 totals 17 residues. V lost 5 bases and J lost 0; bases outside the gene matches: 10. The DNA of the CDR3 is TGCGCCAGCAGTCTAAAGCCGGGACAGGGAGTGAACACTGAAGCTTTCTTT. Translating it yields CASSLKPGQGVNTEAFF.